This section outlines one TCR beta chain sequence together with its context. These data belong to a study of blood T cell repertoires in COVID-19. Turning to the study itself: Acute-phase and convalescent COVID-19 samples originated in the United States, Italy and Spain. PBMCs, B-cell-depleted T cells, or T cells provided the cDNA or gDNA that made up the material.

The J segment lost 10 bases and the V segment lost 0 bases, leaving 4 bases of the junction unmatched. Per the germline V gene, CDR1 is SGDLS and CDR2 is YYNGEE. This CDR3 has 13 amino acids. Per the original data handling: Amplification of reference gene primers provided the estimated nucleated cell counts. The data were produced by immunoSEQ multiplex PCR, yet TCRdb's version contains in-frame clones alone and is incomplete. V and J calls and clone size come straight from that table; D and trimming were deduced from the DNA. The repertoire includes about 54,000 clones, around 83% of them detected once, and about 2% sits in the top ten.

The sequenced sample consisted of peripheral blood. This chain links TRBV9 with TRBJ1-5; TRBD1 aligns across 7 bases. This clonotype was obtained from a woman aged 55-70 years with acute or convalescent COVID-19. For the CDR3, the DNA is TGTGCCAGCAGCGTAGGGTGGGACAGTCCCCAGCATTTT. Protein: CASSVGWDSPQHF.